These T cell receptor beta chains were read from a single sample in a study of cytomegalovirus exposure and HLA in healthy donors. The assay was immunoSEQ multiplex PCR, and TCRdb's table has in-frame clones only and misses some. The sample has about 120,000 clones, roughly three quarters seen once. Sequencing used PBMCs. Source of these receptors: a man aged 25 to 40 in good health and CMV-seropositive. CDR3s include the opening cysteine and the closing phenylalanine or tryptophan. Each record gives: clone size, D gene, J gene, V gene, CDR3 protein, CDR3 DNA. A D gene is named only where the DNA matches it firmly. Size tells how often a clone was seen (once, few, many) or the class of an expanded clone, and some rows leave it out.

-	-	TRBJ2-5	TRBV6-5	CASRPQALGTQYF	TGTGCCAGCAGGCCGCAGGCCCTGGGGACCCAGTACTTC
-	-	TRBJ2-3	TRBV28	CASSSGTQTSTDTQYF	TGTGCCAGCAGTTCAGGGACTCAAACTAGCACAGATACGCAGTATTTT
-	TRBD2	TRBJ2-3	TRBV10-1	CASRTPGLAGLVTSTDTQYF	TGCGCCAGCAGGACGCCGGGACTAGCGGGACTTGTGACTAGCACAGATACGCAGTATTTT
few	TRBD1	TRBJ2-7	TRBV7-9	CASSFIRTGGNYEQYF	TGTGCCAGCAGCTTTATAAGGACAGGGGGTAACTACGAGCAGTACTTC
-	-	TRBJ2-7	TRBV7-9	CASSKLDEQYF	TGTGCCAGCAGCAAACTAGACGAGCAGTACTTC
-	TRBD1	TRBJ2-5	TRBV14	CASSPRTGRETQYF	TGTGCCAGCAGTCCGAGGACAGGGAGAGAGACCCAGTACTTC
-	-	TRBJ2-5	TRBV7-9	CASSYRRIANQETQYF	TGTGCCAGCAGCTATCGAAGAATAGCTAATCAAGAGACCCAGTACTTC
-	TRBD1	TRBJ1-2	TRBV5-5	CATKGASDGYTF	TGTGCGACCAAGGGGGCATCGGATGGCTACACCTTC
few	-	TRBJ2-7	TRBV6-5	CASSPAARYEQYF	TGTGCCAGCAGTCCCGCGGCTCGCTACGAGCAGTACTTC
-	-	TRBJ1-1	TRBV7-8	CASSLRVPATEAFF	TGTGCCAGCAGCCTCAGGGTCCCGGCCACTGAAGCTTTCTTT
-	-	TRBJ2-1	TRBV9	CASSVGLAATENEQFF	TGTGCCAGCAGCGTAGGTCTAGCAGCGACGGAGAATGAGCAGTTCTTC
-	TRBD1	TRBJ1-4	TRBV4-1	CASSQLTDRFEKLFF	TGCGCCAGCAGCCAACTAACGGACAGGTTTGAAAAACTGTTTTTT
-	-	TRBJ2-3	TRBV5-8	CASSVTGMSTDTQYF	TGTGCCAGCAGCGTTACAGGGATGAGCACAGATACGCAGTATTTT
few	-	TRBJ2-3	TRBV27	CASSFQGRTDTQYF	TGTGCCAGCAGTTTTCAGGGCCGCACAGATACGCAGTATTTT
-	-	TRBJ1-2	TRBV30	CAWSVGLAGYGYTF	TGTGCCTGGAGTGTAGGACTCGCGGGCTATGGCTACACCTTC
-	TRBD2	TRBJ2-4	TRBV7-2	CASSLGVTSGRKKNIQYF	TGTGCCAGCAGCTTAGGTGTTACTAGCGGGAGGAAAAAAAACATTCAGTACTTC
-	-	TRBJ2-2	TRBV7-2	CASSPRVTGELFF	TGTGCCAGCAGCCCTAGAGTCACCGGGGAGCTGTTTTTT
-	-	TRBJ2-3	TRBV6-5	CASSYKGEADTQYF	TGTGCCAGCAGTTACAAAGGGGAAGCAGATACGCAGTATTTT
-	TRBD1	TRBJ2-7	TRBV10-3	CAISEPGTGGGYEQYF	TGTGCCATCAGTGAGCCGGGGACAGGGGGTGGGTACGAGCAGTACTTC
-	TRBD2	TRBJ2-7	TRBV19	CASSSDPGGLTHEQYF	TGTGCCAGTAGCTCGGATCCGGGAGGGTTAACCCACGAGCAGTACTTC
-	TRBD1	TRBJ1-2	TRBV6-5	CASCRQGAYTF	TGTGCCAGCTGTAGACAGGGGGCCTACACCTTC
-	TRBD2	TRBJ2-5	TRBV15	CATSRDTLAGSATQYF	TGTGCCACCAGCAGAGATACGCTAGCGGGATCAGCGACCCAGTACTTC
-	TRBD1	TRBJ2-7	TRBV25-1	CASSAGQVIEYF	TGTGCCAGCAGTGCCGGACAGGTGATCGAGTACTTC
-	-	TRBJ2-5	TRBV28	CASGPRWGGETQYF	TGTGCCAGCGGTCCTCGGTGGGGCGGAGAGACCCAGTACTTC